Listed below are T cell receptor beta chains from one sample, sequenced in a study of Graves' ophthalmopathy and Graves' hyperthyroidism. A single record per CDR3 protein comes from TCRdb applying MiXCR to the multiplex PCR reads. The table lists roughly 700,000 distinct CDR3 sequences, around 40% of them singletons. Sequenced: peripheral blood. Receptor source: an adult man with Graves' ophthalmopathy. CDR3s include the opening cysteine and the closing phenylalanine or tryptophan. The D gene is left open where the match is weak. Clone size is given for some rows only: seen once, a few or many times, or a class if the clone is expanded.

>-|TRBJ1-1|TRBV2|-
CASSGISTGEMNTEAFF
TGTGCCAGCAGTGGGATATCGACAGGCGAGATGAACACTGAAGCTTTCTTT
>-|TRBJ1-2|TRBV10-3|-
CAISDSGFYLCAWSIADFGYTF
-
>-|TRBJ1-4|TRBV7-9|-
CASSPQRNTEKLFF
TGTGCCAGCAGCCCCCAGCGGAACACTGAAAAACTGTTTTTT
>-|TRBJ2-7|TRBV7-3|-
CASSLQVAYEQYF
TGTGCCAGCAGCTTGCAGGTTGCCTACGAGCAGTACTTC
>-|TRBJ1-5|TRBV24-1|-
CASSSRGEGQPQHF
TGTGCCAGCAGCTCTCGGGGGGAAGGCCAGCCCCAGCATTTT
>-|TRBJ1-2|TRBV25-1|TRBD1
CASSDSAGTGRGYGYTF
TGTGCCAGCAGTGATAGTGCCGGGACAGGAAGGGGCTATGGCTACACCTTC
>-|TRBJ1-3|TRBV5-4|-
CASTWWGAGNTIYF
TGTGCCAGCACCTGGTGGGGTGCTGGAAACACCATATATTTT
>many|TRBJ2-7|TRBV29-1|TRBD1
CSADRGSNEQYF
TGCAGCGCAGACAGGGGCAGCAACGAGCAGTACTTC
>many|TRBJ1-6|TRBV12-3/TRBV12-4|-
CASSRRGNSPLHF
TGTGCCAGCAGTCGCCGTGGTAATTCACCCCTCCACTTT
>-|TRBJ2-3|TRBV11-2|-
CASSWRPGGGTDTQYF
TGTGCCAGCAGCTGGAGGCCCGGGGGAGGCACAGATACGCAGTATTTT
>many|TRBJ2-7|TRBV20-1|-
CSAPDGGSPYEQYF
TGCAGTGCCCCTGATGGGGGTTCGCCCTACGAGCAGTACTTC
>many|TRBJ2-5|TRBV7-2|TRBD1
CASSYGTGTGKTQYF
TGTGCCAGCAGCTATGGGACCGGGACAGGGAAGACCCAGTACTTC
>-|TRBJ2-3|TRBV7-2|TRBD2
CASRVGGADTQYF
TGTGCCAGCAGGGTTGGGGGGGCAGATACGCAGTATTTT
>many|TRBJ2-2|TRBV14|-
CASSRDFNTGELFF
TGTGCCAGCAGCCGGGACTTTAACACCGGGGAGCTGTTTTTT
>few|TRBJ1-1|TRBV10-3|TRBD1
CASSERGQAFF
TGTGCCAGCAGTGAAAGGGGGCAAGCTTTCTTT
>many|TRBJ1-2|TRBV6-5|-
CASRKGNYGYTF
TGTGCCAGTAGAAAGGGGAACTATGGCTACACCTTC
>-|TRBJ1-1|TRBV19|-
CASSMGEGEREAFF
TGTGCCAGTAGTATGGGAGAAGGAGAGCGTGAAGCTTTCTTT
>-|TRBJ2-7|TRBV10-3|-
CAISSAREAYEQYF
TGTGCCATCAGCTCAGCCAGGGAGGCCTACGAGCAGTACTTC
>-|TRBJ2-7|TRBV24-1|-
CATSDAETGSGIYEQYF
TGTGCCACCAGTGATGCGGAGACGGGGAGTGGCATTTACGAGCAGTACTTC
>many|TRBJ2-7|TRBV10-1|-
CASSESGREQYF
TGCGCCAGCAGTGAGTCGGGACGGGAGCAGTACTTC
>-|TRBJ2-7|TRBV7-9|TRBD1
CASSPGQGVTYEQYF
TGTGCCAGCAGCCCGGGACAGGGAGTAACCTACGAGCAGTACTTC
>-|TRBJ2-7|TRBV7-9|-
CASSQSAVGTYEQYF
TGTGCCAGCAGTCAAAGTGCGGTGGGGACCTACGAGCAGTACTTC
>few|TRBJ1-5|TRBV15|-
CATSRGRGGNQPQHF
TGTGCCACCAGCAGAGGGAGGGGTGGCAATCAGCCCCAGCATTTT
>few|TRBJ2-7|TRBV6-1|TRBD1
CASNKPGQGTYEQYF
TGTGCCAGCAACAAACCGGGACAGGGAACCTACGAGCAGTACTTC
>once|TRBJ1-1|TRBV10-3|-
CASSRRAETEAFF
TGTGCCAGCAGTCGCAGGGCGGAAACTGAAGCTTTCTTT
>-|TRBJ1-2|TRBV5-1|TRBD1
CAGSLETGGVYTF
TGCGCCGGCAGCTTGGAGACAGGGGGCGTCTACACCTTC
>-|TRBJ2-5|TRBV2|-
CASSLSQTARETQYF
TGCGCCAGCAGCTTGTCTCAAACGGCCCGGGAGACCCAGTACTTC
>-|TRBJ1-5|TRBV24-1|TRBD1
CATSDRTGGRGETQHF
TGTGCCACCAGTGATCGTACAGGGGGCCGAGGGGAGACCCAGCATTTT
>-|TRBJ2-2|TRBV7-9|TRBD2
CASSRGGGLSTGELFF
TGTGCCAGCAGCCGCGGGGGGGGACTTAGCACCGGGGAGCTGTTTTTT
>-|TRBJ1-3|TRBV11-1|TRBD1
CASSLATGFTSGNTIYF
TGTGCCAGCAGCTTAGCGACAGGGTTCACCTCTGGAAACACCATATATTTT
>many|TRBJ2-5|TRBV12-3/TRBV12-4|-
CASSLMGQETQYF
TGTGCCAGCAGTTTAATGGGGCAAGAGACCCAGTACTTC
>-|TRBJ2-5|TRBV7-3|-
CASSLRLTGRNLPGAKETQYF
TGTGCCAGCAGCTTAAGGTTAACGGGGCGGAACCTTCCAGGGGCTAAAGAGACCCAGTACTTC
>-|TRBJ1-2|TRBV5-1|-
CASSLVSENYGYTF
TGCGCCAGCAGCTTGGTTTCAGAGAACTATGGCTACACCTTC
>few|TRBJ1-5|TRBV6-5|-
CASTYGGNQPQHF
TGTGCCAGCACATACGGCGGCAATCAGCCCCAGCATTTT
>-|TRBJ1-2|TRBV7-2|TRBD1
CASSEQGGYDGYTF
TGTGCCAGCAGCGAGCAGGGGGGATATGATGGCTACACCTTC
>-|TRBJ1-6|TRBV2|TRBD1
CASGSMDRGHTYNSPLHF
TGTGCCAGCGGGTCCATGGACAGGGGACATACCTATAATTCACCCCTCCACTTT
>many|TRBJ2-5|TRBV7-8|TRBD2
CASSLQLAGGPFQEF
TGTGCCAGCAGCTTGCAACTAGCGGGGGGCCCATTTCAGGAATTC
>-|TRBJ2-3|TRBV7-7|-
CASSFSENTDTQYF
TGTGCTAGCAGCTTCTCGGAAAACACAGATACGCAGTATTTT
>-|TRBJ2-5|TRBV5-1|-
CASTLRAGGSETQYF
TGCGCCAGCACCCTTCGGGCAGGGGGGTCAGAGACCCAGTACTTC
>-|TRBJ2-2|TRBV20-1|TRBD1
CSARGSDRASGELFF
TGCAGTGCTAGAGGATCAGACAGGGCCTCCGGGGAGCTGTTTTTT
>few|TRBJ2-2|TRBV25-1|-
CASSLRAHGELFF
TGTGCCAGCAGTTTACGAGCGCACGGGGAGCTGTTTTTT
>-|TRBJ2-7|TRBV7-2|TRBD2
CASVAGGSDEQYF
TGTGCCAGTGTCGCGGGAGGGTCCGACGAGCAGTACTTC
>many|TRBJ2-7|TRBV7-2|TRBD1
CASSRDRGSEQYF
TGTGCCAGCAGCCGGGACAGGGGGTCCGAGCAGTACTTC
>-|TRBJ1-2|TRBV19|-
CASSQNPHKADTYNYTF
TGTGCCAGTAGTCAAAATCCCCACAAGGCCGACACGTATAACTACACCTTC
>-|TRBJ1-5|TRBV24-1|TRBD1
CAIQGGSNQPQHF
TGTGCCATCCAGGGGGGTAGCAATCAGCCCCAGCATTTT
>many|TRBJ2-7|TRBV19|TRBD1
CASMGGQGGVYEQYF
TGTGCCAGTATGGGGGGACAGGGTGGAGTATACGAGCAGTACTTC
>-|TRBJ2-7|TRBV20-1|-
CSARDIQGTYEQYF
TGCAGTGCTAGAGATATTCAGGGTACCTACGAGCAGTACTTC
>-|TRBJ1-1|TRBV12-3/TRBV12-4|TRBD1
CASSITQGAEAFF
TGTGCCAGCAGTATCACCCAGGGGGCTGAAGCTTTCTTT
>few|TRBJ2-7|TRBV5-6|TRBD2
CASSPGLAGGLEQYF
TGTGCCAGCAGCCCTGGACTAGCGGGAGGCCTCGAGCAGTACTTC
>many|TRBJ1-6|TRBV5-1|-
CASRGGDSPLHF
TGCGCCAGCAGAGGCGGGGATTCACCCCTCCACTTT
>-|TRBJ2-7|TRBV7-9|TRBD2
CASSPGLATVHSYEQYF
TGTGCCAGCAGCCCGGGACTAGCGACAGTACATTCCTACGAGCAGTACTTC
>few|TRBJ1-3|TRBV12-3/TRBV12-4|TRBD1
CASSWDRGNTIYF
TGTGCCAGCAGTTGGGACAGGGGGAACACCATATATTTT
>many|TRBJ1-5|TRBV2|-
CASRADRYSNQPQHF
TGTGCCAGCAGAGCCGACAGATATAGCAATCAGCCCCAGCATTTT
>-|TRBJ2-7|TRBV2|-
CASTQLSNSYEQYF
TGTGCCAGCACCCAGCTCTCTAACTCCTACGAGCAGTACTTC
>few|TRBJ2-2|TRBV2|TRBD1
CASRFGTGGSGELFF
TGTGCCAGCAGATTCGGGACAGGGGGTTCCGGGGAGCTGTTTTTT
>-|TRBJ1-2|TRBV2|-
CASSLGTQKGYTF
TGTGCCAGCAGTTTGGGCACCCAAAAGGGCTACACCTTC